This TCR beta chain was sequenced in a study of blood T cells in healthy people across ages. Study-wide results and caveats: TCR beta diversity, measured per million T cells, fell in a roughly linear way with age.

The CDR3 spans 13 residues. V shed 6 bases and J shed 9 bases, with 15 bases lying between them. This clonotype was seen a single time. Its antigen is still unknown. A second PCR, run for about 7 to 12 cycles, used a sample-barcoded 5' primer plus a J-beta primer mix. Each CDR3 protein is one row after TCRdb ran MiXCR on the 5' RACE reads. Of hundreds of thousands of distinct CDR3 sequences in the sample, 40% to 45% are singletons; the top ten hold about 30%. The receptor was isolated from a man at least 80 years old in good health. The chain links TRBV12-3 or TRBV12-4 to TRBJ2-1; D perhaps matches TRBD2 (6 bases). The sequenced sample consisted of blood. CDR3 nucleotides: TGTGCCAGCAGCCGGGTGGCTAGCGTTGAGCAGTTCTTC. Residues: CASSRVASVEQFF.